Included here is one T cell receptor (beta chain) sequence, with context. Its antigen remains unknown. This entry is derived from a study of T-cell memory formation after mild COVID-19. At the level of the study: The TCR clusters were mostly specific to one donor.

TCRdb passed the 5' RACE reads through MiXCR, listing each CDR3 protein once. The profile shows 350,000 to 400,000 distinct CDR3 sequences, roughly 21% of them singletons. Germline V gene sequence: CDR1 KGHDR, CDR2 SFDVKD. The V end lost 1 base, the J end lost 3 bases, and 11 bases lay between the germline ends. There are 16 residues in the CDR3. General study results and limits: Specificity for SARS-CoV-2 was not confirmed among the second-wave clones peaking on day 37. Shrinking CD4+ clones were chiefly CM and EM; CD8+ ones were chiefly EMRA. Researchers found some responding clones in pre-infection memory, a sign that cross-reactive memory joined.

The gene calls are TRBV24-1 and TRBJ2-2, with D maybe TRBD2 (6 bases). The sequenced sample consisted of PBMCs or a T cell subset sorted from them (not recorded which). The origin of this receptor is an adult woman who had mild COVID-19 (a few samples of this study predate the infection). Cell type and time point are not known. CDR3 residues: CATSDFRGRYTGELFF. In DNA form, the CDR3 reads TGTGCCACCAGTGATTTTCGGGGGAGGTACACCGGGGAGCTGTTTTTT.